A selection of T cell receptor beta chains follows, all from one sample in a study of T cells after yellow fever vaccination. TCRdb re-called the 5' RACE reads through MiXCR, storing one row per CDR3 protein. The sample has approximately 300,000 distinct CDR3 sequences; approximately 7% are singletons. The sample here was PBMCs, taken approximately 47 days after the first yellow fever vaccination. Every receptor here comes from a man between 18 and 35 years old who received the YFV17D yellow fever vaccine. CDR3s include the opening cysteine and the closing phenylalanine or tryptophan. D genes are given only for firm matches. Expanded clones get a size class; other rows say once, few or many, or leave the size out.

v_gene	d_gene	j_gene	abundance	CDR3nt	CDR3aa
TRBV2	TRBD2	TRBJ2-7	many	TGTGCCAGCAGGCTAGCGGGGGGCCTCGAGCAGTACTTC	CASRLAGGLEQYF
TRBV4-1	NA	TRBJ2-3	NA	TGCGCCAGCAGCCAACGTGGGGGGGGCCTGAACACAGATACGCAGTATTTT	CASSQRGGGLNTDTQYF
TRBV29-1	TRBD1	TRBJ2-1	few	TGCAGCGTTGCCCCCCGACAGGGGTACTACAATGAGCAGTTCTTC	CSVAPRQGYYNEQFF
TRBV7-2	NA	TRBJ1-6	few	TGTGCCAGCAGCTTGCCGGGTAATTCACCCCTCCACTTT	CASSLPGNSPLHF
TRBV15	NA	TRBJ2-7	few	TGTGCCACCGAAGGAGCCGATAAGTACGAGCAGTACTTC	CATEGADKYEQYF
TRBV7-2	NA	TRBJ2-5	few	TGTGCCAGCAGCCAAACGTATCGGGGGGCATTAGAGACCCAGTACTTC	CASSQTYRGALETQYF
TRBV2	TRBD1	TRBJ1-5	many	TGTGCCAGCAGTAACCCCCGGGACAGCCCGTATAGCAATCAGCCCCAGCATTTT	CASSNPRDSPYSNQPQHF
TRBV5-1	TRBD1	TRBJ2-7	NA	TGCGCCAGCAGCTTGGTTCCGGGACAGAATTACGAGCAGTACTTC	CASSLVPGQNYEQYF
TRBV6-1	NA	TRBJ2-6	few	TGTGCCAGCAGTGAAGGGGGCGGACCTGGGGCCAACGTCCTGACTTTC	CASSEGGGPGANVLTF
TRBV19	NA	TRBJ1-2	NA	TGTGCCAGTACCCAAGTCGGAAATCAAGGAGGCTACACCTTC	CASTQVGNQGGYTF
TRBV12-3/TRBV12-4	TRBD1	TRBJ2-3	NA	TGTGCCAGCAGAGAGACAGGGGGCGTCGATACGCAGTATTTT	CASRETGGVDTQYF
TRBV15	NA	TRBJ2-1	NA	TGTGCCACCAGCAGAGATAGGGGGGGGTCATTTTACAATGAGCAGTTCTTC	CATSRDRGGSFYNEQFF
TRBV6-1	NA	TRBJ2-2	NA	TGTGCCAGCAGCAACGTCGCGGCATCCGGGGAGCTGTTTTTT	CASSNVAASGELFF
TRBV7-9	NA	TRBJ2-5	many	TGTGCCAGCAGCTTAGGGGGGACAGAGACCCAGTACTTC	CASSLGGTETQYF
TRBV5-1	TRBD2	TRBJ2-3	NA	TGCGCCAGCAGCTTGGGTCTAACTAGCGGGAGCACAGATACGCAGTATTTT	CASSLGLTSGSTDTQYF
TRBV10-1	NA	TRBJ2-1	NA	TGCGCCAGCAGGCCAGGACGGAGCTCCTACAATGAGCAGTTCTTC	CASRPGRSSYNEQFF
TRBV6-5	NA	TRBJ2-7	many	TGTGCCAGCAGTTACTCGGGGAGATCCTACGAGCAGTACTTC	CASSYSGRSYEQYF
TRBV27	NA	TRBJ1-5	many	TGTGCCAGCAGTCCAACGGGGAGCAATCAGCCCCAGCATTTT	CASSPTGSNQPQHF
TRBV5-5	NA	TRBJ2-5	many	TGTGCCAGCAGCTTCGAAGACCAAGAGACCCAGTACTTC	CASSFEDQETQYF
TRBV5-4	NA	TRBJ2-3	NA	TGTGCCAGCAGCTTCCAGGCAGGGTCTGGCACAGATACGCAGTATTTT	CASSFQAGSGTDTQYF
TRBV20-1	NA	TRBJ2-3	few	TGCAGTGCCCCGAGGGCAGGGGTAGATACGCAGTATTTT	CSAPRAGVDTQYF
TRBV7-9	TRBD1	TRBJ2-3	few	TGTGCCAGCAGCTTCGACAGGGTCGCAGATACGCAGTATTTT	CASSFDRVADTQYF
TRBV7-3	NA	TRBJ2-2	NA	TGTGCCAGCAGGCCCAGCGCTGGGTATGGGGAGCTGTTTTTT	CASRPSAGYGELFF
TRBV4-3	NA	TRBJ1-3	NA	TGCGCCAGCAGCCCCTGGGACCGTGGAAACACCATATATTTT	CASSPWDRGNTIYF
TRBV20-1	NA	TRBJ1-2	few	TGCAGTGCTAGACAAGGACTCGATGGCTACACCTTC	CSARQGLDGYTF
TRBV7-8	TRBD2	TRBJ2-5	NA	TGTGCCAGCAGCTTCGGGACTACGTTCGAGACCCAGTACTTC	CASSFGTTFETQYF
TRBV28	NA	TRBJ1-2	many	TGTGCCAGCAGTGTGGACGGCAGCTATGGCTACACCTTC	CASSVDGSYGYTF
TRBV5-1	NA	TRBJ2-7	NA	TGCGCCAGCAGCTTAGACCCGGGACGGAACTACGAGCAGTACTTC	CASSLDPGRNYEQYF
TRBV6-2/TRBV6-3	NA	TRBJ2-7	few	TGTGCCAGCAGTTACGTCCGGGCAGACAATTCCTACGAGCAGTACTTC	CASSYVRADNSYEQYF
TRBV4-1	TRBD1	TRBJ2-2	many	TGCGCCACTCGGGACAGTCCTAACACCGGGGAGCTGTTTTTT	CATRDSPNTGELFF
TRBV15	NA	TRBJ2-7	NA	TGTGCCACCAGCAGAGAGTATAGGGGATTATACGAGCAGTACTTC	CATSREYRGLYEQYF
TRBV20-1	NA	TRBJ2-4	few	TGCAGTGCTGCGGAAAACATTCAGTACTTC	CSAAENIQYF
TRBV7-3	NA	TRBJ2-1	NA	TGTGCCAGCAGCCCTTGGACCGAATCCTACAATGAGCAGTTCTTC	CASSPWTESYNEQFF
TRBV4-2	TRBD2	TRBJ2-3	many	TGTGCCAGCAGCTTTCGACTAGCGGGGGATACGGATACGCAGTATTTT	CASSFRLAGDTDTQYF
TRBV27	NA	TRBJ1-2	few	TGTGCCAGCAGTTTACTTGCCGGACAGACCCATGGCTACACCTTC	CASSLLAGQTHGYTF
TRBV4-2	NA	TRBJ2-1	few	TGTGCCAGCAGCCAAGGACACAGCCTCTACAATGAGCAGTTCTTC	CASSQGHSLYNEQFF
TRBV5-1	NA	TRBJ2-2	many	TGCGCCAGCAGCTCGCGAGGGACCGGGGAGCTGTTTTTT	CASSSRGTGELFF
TRBV12-3/TRBV12-4	TRBD1	TRBJ2-5	NA	TGTGCCAGCAGTCCTATCGACAGGGTCGAGACCCAGTACTTC	CASSPIDRVETQYF
TRBV6-1	TRBD2	TRBJ2-2	many	TGTGCCAGCGGGACTAGCGGGGGGACCACCGGGGAGCTGTTTTTT	CASGTSGGTTGELFF
TRBV28	NA	TRBJ1-1	few	TGTGCCAGCAGTCAAGGGGGGACGGTGAACACTGAAGCTTTCTTT	CASSQGGTVNTEAFF
TRBV9	NA	TRBJ2-5	few	TGTGCCAGCAGCGTAACCCCCGGGGGGCAGGGGGAGACCCAGTACTTC	CASSVTPGGQGETQYF
TRBV12-3/TRBV12-4	NA	TRBJ1-6	NA	TGTGCCAGCAGTTTATGGGGGGTTAATTCACCCCTCCACTTT	CASSLWGVNSPLHF
TRBV3-1	TRBD2	TRBJ2-5	few	TGTGCCAGCAGCCGCCTAGGACTAGCGGGGGTAAAGACCCAGTACTTC	CASSRLGLAGVKTQYF
TRBV6-5	NA	TRBJ2-7	few	TGTGCCAGCAGTTTCTCAGACAGTTCCTACGAGCAGTACTTC	CASSFSDSSYEQYF
TRBV5-4	NA	TRBJ1-1	NA	TGTGCCAGCAGCACAGGACCGCAAACGATGAACACTGAAGCTTTCTTT	CASSTGPQTMNTEAFF
TRBV7-2	NA	TRBJ2-1	few	TGTGCCAGCAGCTCGACTGACTACAATGAGCAGTTCTTC	CASSSTDYNEQFF
TRBV19	NA	TRBJ2-7	NA	TGTGCCAGTAGTGCCTCCGGGGGACCTGGGTACGAGCAGTACTTC	CASSASGGPGYEQYF
TRBV4-2	NA	TRBJ2-5	NA	TGTGCCAGCAGCCAAGTCGGGGCGGAGTACCAAGAGACCCAGTACTTC	CASSQVGAEYQETQYF